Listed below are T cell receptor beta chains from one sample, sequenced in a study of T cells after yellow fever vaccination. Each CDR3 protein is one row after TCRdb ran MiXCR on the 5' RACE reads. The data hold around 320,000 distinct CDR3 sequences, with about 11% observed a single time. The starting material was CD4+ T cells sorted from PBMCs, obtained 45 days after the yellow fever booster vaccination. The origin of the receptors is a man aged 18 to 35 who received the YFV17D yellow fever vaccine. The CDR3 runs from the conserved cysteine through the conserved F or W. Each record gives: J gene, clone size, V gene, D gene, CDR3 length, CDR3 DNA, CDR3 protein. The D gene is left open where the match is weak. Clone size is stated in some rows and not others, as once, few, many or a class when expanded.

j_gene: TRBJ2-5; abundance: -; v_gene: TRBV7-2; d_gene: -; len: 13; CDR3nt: TGTGCCAGCAGCTTATGGGAGGTAGAGACCCAGTACTTC; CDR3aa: CASSLWEVETQYF
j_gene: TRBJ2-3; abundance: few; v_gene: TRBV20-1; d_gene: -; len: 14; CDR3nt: TGCAGTGCTCCGGGACGGAGCTCCACAGATACGCAGTATTTT; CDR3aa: CSAPGRSSTDTQYF
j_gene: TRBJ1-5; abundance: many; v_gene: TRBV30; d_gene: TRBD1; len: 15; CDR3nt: TGTGCCTGGACCGGGACAGGGGATAGCAATCAGCCCCAGCATTTT; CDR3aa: CAWTGTGDSNQPQHF
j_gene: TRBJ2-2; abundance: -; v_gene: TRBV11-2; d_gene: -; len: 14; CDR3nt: TGTGCCAGCAGCCCTACGACACCAACCGGGGAGCTGTTTTTT; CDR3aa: CASSPTTPTGELFF
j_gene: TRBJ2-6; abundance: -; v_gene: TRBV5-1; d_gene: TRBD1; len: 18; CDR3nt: TGCGCCAGCAGCCATACCGGGACAGGGGCGCCTGGGGCCAACGTCCTGACTTTC; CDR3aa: CASSHTGTGAPGANVLTF
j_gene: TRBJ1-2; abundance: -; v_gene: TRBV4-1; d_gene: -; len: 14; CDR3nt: TGCGCCAGCAGCCAAGGGTTAAGGTTAAGTGGCTACACCTTC; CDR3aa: CASSQGLRLSGYTF
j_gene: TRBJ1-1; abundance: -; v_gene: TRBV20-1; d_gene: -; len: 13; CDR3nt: TGCAGTGCTGAAGGGGAATTGAAGGGTGAAGCTTTCTTT; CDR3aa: CSAEGELKGEAFF
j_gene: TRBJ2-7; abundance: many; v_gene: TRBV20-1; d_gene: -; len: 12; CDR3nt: TGCAGTGCTAGCCGACAGGACAACGAGCAGTACTTC; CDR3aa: CSASRQDNEQYF
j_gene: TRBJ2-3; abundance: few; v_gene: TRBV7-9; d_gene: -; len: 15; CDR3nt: TGTGCCAGCACCCTCCGTCACCCAAGTCCAGATACGCAGTATTTT; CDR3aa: CASTLRHPSPDTQYF
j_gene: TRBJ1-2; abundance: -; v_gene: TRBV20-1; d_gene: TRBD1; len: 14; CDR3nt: TGCAGTGCCCAGCAGTCAGGGGGCGCGGGAGGCTACACCTTC; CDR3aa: CSAQQSGGAGGYTF
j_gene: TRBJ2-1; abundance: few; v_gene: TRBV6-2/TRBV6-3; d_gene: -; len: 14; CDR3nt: TGTGCCAGCAGTCGTACTACAGGGAGGAATGAGCAGTTCTTC; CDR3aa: CASSRTTGRNEQFF
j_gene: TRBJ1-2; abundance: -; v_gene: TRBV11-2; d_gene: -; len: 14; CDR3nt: TGTGCCAGCAGCTTAGACCAGGGGTTGGCTGGCTACACCTTC; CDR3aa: CASSLDQGLAGYTF
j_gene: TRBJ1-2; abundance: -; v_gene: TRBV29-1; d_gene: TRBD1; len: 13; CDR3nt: TGCAGCGTTCCTCTGACAGGGTACTATGGCTACACCTTC; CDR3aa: CSVPLTGYYGYTF
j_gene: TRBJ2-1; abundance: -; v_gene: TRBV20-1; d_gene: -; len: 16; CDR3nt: TGCAGTGCTATAATGGGGACAGCGGGGCCTAGGGGGGAGCAGTTCTTC; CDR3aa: CSAIMGTAGPRGEQFF
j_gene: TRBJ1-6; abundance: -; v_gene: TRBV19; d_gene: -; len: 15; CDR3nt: TGTGCCAGTAGTACCACGGCAGATTATAATTCACCCCTCCACTTT; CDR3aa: CASSTTADYNSPLHF
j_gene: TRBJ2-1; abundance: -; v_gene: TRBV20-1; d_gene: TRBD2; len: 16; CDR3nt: TGCAGTGCTAGTGGTCACCAAGCGGGGGGCAAACATGAGCAGTTCTTC; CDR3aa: CSASGHQAGGKHEQFF
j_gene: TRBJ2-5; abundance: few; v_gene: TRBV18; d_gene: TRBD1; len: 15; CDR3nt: TGTGCCAGCTCACCACCAACAGGGGGCCGGGAGACCCAGTACTTC; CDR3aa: CASSPPTGGRETQYF
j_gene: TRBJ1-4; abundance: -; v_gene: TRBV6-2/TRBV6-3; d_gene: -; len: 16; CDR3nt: TGTGCCAGCAGTGCCCTCCCAGGGGAGACTAATGAAAAACTGTTTTTT; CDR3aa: CASSALPGETNEKLFF
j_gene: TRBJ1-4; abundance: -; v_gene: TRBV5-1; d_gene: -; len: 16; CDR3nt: TGCGCCAGCAGCGAACAGGGACCTGCAACTAATGAAAAACTGTTTTTT; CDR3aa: CASSEQGPATNEKLFF
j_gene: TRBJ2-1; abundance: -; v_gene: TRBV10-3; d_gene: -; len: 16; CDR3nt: TGTGCCATCAGTGGCGGCCTCGATGGCTCGGCTAATGAGCAGTTCTTC; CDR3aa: CAISGGLDGSANEQFF
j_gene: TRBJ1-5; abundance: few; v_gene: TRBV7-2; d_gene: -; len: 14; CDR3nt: TGTGCCAGCAGCTTCCGACATTTAGATCAGCCCCAGCATTTT; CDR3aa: CASSFRHLDQPQHF
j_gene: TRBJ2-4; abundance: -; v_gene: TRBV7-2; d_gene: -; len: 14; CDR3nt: TGTGCCAGCAGCCCGACCCGGCAGTCTAGTTCATCGTACTTC; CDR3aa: CASSPTRQSSSSYF
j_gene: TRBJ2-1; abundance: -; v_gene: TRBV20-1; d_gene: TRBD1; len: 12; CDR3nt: TGCAGCCTAAACAGGGGGAGGAATGAGCAGTTCTTC; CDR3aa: CSLNRGRNEQFF
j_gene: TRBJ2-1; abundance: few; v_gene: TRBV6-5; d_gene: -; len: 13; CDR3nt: TGTGCCAGCAGTTACCCGACGCCGGGTGAGCAGTTCTTC; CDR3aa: CASSYPTPGEQFF
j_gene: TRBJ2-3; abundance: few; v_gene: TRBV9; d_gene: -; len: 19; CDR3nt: TGTGCCAGCAGCGTAAGTCAGGGGGGCCTTCCTTTTTCTACAGATACGCAGTATTTT; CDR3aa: CASSVSQGGLPFSTDTQYF
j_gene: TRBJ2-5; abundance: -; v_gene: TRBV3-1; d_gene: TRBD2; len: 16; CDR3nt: TGTGCCAGCAGCCATTGGGCTAGCGGGGGTCAAGAGACCCAGTACTTC; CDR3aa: CASSHWASGGQETQYF